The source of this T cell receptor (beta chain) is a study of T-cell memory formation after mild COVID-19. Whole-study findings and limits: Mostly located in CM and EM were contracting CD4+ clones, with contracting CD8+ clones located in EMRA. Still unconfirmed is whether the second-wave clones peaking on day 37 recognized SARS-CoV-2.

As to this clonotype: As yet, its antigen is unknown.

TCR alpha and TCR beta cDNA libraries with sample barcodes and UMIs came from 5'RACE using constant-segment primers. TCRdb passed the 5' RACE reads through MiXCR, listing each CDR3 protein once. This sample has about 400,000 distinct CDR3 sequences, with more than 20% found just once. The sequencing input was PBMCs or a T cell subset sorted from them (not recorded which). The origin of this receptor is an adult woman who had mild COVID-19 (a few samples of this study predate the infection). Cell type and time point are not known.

This CDR3 reads CASRHGTGHEQFF. CDR3 nucleotide sequence: TGTGCCAGCAGACACGGGACAGGGCATGAGCAGTTCTTC. The chain joins TRBV7-9 to TRBJ2-1; 9 positions agree with TRBD1. The CDR3 spans 13 residues. Germline CDR1 reads SEHNR; CDR2 reads FQNEAQ (reference sequence). J gave up 8 bases and V 6 bases, and 5 bases lay outside the gene matches.